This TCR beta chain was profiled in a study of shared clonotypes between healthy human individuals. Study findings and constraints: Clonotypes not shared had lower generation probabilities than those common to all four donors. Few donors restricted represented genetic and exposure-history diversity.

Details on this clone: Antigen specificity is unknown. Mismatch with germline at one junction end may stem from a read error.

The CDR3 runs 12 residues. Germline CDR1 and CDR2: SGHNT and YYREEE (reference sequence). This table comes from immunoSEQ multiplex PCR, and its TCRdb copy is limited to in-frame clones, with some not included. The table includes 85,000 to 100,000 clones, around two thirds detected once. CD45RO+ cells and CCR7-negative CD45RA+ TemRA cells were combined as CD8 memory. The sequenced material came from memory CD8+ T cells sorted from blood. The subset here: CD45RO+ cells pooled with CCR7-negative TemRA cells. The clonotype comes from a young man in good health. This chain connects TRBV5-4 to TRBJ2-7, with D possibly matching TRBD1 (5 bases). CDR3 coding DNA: TGTGCCAGCAGCTTGGCGTCAGGGCCTATGGACTTC. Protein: CASSLASGPMDF.